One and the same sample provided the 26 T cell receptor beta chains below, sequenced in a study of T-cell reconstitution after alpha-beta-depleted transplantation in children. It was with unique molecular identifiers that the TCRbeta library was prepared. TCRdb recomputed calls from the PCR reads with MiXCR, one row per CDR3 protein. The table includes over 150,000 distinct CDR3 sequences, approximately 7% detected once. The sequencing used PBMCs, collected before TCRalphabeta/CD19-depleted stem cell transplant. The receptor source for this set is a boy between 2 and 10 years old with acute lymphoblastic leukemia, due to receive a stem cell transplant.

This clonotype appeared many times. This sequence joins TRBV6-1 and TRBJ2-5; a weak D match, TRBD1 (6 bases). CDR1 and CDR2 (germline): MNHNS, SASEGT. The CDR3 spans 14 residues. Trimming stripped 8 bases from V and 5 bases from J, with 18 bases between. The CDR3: CASGLTGEGETQYF. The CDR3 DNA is TGTGCCAGCGGCTTGACAGGCGAGGGGGAGACCCAGTACTTC.

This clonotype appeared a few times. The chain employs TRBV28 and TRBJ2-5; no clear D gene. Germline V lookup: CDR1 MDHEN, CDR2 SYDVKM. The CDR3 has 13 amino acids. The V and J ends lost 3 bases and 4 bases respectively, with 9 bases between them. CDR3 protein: CASSLVNLETQYF. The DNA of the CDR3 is TGTGCCAGCAGTTTGGTTAACCTAGAGACCCAGTACTTC.

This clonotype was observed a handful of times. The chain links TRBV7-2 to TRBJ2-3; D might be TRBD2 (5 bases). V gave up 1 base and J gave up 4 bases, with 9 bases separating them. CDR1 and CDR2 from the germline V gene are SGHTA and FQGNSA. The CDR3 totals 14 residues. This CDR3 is CASSLGVASDTQYF. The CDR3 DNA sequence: TGTGCCAGCAGCTTAGGGGTAGCGTCAGATACGCAGTATTTT.

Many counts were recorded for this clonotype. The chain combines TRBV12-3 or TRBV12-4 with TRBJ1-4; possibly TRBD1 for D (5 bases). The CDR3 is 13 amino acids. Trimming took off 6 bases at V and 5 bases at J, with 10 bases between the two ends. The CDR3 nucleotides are TGTGCCAGCAGGCCGGGGGTGAATGAAAAACTGTTTTTT. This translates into CASRPGVNEKLFF.

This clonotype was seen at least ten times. This CDR3 reads CSVEEGAWSSYNEQFF. The CDR3 bases are TGCAGTGTAGAGGAGGGCGCCTGGAGCTCCTACAATGAGCAGTTCTTC. The chain combines TRBV20-1 with TRBJ2-1, with D possibly TRBD2 on 6 matching bases. Trimming pared 7 bases from V and 0 bases from J, leaving 19 bases between. Germline CDR1 is DFQATT and CDR2 is SNEGSKA (reference sequence). The CDR3 is 16 residues long.

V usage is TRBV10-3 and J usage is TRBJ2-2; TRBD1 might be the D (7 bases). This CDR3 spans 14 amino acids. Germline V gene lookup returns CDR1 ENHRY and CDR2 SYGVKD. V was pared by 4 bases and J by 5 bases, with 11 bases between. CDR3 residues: CAISGRGLTGELFF. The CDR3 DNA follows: TGTGCCATCAGTGGGAGGGGGCTTACCGGGGAGCTGTTTTTT.

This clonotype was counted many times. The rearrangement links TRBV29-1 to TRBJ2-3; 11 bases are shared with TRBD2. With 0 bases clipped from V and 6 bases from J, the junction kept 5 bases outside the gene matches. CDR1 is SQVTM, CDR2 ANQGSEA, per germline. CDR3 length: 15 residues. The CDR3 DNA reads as TGCAGCGTTGAAGAGTCCTCTAGCGGGAGGGATACGCAGTATTTT. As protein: CSVEESSSGRDTQYF.

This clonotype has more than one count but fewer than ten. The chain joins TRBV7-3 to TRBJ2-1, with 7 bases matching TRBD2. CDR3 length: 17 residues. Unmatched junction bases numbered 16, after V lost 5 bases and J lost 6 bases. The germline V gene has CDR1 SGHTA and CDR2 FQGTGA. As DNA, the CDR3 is TGTGCCAGCAGCCGAGGGAGGGCTATAGTAGGGCGCAATGAGCAGTTCTTC. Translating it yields CASSRGRAIVGRNEQFF.

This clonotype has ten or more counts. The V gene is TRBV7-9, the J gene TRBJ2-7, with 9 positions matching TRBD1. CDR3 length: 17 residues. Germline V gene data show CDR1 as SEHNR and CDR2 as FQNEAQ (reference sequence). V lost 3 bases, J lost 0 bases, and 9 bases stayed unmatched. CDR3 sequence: CASSFDSGTGLSYEQYF. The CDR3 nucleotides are TGTGCCAGCAGCTTCGATTCCGGGACAGGGCTCTCCTACGAGCAGTACTTC.

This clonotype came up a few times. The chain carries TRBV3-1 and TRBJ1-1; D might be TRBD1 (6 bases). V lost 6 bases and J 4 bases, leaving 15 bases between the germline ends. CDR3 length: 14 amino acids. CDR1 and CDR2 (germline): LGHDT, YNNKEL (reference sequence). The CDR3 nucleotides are TGTGCCAGCAGTCGGACAGACGGGATCACTGAAGCTTTCTTT. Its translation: CASSRTDGITEAFF. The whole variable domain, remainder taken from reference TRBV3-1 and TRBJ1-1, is DTAVSQTPKYLVTQMGNDKSIKCEQNLGHDTMYWYKQDSKKFLKIMFSYNNKELIINETVPNRFSPKSPDKAHLNLHINSLELGDSAVYFCASSRTDGITEAFFGQGTRLTVV.

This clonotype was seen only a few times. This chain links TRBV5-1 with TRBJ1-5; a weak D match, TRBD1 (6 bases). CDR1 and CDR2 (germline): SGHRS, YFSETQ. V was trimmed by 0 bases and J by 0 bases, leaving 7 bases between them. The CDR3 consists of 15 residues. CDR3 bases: TGCGCCAGCAGCTTGGAGACAGGTAGCAATCAGCCCCAGCATTTT. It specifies CASSLETGSNQPQHF.

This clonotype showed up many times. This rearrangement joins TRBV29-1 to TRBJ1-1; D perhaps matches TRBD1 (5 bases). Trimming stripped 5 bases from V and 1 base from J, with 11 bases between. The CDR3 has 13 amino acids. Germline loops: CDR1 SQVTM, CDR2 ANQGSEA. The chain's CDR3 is CSVNTGGNTEAFF. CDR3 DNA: TGCAGCGTTAATACCGGGGGGAACACTGAAGCTTTCTTT.

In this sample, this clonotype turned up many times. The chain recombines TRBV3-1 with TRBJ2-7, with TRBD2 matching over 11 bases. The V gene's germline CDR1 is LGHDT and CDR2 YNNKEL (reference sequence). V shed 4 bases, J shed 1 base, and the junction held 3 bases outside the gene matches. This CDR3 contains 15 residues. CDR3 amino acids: CASSPTSGASYEQYF. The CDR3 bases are TGTGCCAGCAGCCCGACTAGCGGGGCGTCCTACGAGCAGTACTTC.

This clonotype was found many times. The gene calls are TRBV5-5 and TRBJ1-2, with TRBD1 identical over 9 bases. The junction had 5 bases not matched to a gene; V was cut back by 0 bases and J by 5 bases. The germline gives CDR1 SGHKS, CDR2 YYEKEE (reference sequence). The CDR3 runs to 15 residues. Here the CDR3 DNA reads TGTGCCAGCAGCTTGGAGGGACAGGGTGGATATGGCTACACCTTC. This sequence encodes CASSLEGQGGYGYTF.

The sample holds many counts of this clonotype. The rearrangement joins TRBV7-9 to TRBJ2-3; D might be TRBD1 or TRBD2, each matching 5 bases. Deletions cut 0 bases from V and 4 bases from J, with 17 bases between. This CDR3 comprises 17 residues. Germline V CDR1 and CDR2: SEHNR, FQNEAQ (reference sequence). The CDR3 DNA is TGTGCCAGCAGCTTAGCAGGGTTCGGGGCTCTGGCAGATACGCAGTATTTT. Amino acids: CASSLAGFGALADTQYF.

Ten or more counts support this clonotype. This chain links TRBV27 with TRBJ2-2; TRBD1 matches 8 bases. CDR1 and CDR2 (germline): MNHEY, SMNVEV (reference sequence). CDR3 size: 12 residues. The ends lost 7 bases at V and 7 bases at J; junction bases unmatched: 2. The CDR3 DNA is TGTGCCAGCACACAGGGGGGCGGGGAGCTGTTTTTT. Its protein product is CASTQGGGELFF.

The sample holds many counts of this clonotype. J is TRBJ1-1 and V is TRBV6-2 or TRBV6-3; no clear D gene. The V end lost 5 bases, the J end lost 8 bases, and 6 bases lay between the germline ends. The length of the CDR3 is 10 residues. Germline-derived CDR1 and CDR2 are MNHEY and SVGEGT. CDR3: CASSIGEAFF. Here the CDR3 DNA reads TGTGCCAGCAGTATAGGGGAAGCTTTCTTT.

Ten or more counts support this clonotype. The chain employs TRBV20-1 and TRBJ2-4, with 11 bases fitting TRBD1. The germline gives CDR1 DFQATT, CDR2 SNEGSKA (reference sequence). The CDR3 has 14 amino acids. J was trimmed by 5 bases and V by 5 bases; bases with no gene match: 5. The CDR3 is CSAPQGQGENIQYF. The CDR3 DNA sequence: TGCAGTGCTCCCCAGGGACAGGGGGAAAACATTCAGTACTTC.

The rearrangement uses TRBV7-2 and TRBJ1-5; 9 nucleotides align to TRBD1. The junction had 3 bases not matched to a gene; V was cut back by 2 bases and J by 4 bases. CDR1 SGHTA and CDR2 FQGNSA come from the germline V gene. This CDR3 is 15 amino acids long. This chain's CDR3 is CASSLTGQGNQPQHF. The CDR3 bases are TGTGCCAGCAGCTTAACGGGACAGGGAAATCAGCCCCAGCATTTT.

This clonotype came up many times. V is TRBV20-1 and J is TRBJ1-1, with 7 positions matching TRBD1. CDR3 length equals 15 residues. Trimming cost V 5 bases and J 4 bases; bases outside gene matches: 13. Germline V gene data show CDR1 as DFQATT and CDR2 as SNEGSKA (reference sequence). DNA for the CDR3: TGCAGTGCTCCTTCAGGGGGGAGGGTAAGCACTGAAGCTTTCTTT. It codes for CSAPSGGRVSTEAFF.

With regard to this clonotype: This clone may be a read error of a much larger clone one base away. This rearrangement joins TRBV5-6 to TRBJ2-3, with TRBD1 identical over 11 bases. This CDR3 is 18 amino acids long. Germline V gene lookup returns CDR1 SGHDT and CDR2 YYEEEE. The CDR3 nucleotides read TGTGTCAGCAGCTTGAACCCGGTAGGGACAGGGGGAACAGATACGCAGTATTTT. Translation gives CVSSLNPVGTGGTDTQYF.

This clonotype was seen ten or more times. Here the CDR3 reads CASSGLGRNIQYF. CDR3 coding DNA: TGTGCCAGCAGCGGGTTGGGGAGAAACATTCAGTACTTC. This chain connects TRBV12-3 or TRBV12-4 to TRBJ2-4; a possible D gene is TRBD2 (5 bases). The CDR3 spans 13 residues. The V end was cut by 6 bases, the J end by 6 bases, with 12 bases between.

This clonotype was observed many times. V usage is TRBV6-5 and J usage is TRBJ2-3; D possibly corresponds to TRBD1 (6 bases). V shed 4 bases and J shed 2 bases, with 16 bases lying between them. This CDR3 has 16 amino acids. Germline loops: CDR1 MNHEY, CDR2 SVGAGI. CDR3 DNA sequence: TGTGCCAGCAGTTCGTTACCGGCAGGGGCCACAGATACGCAGTATTTT. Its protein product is CASSSLPAGATDTQYF.

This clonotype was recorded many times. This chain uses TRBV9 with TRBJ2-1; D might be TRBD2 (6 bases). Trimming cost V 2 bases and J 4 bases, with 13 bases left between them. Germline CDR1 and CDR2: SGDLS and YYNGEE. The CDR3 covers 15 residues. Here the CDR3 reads CASSVSRGQYNEQFF. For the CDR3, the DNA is TGTGCCAGCAGCGTTTCGCGGGGCCAGTACAATGAGCAGTTCTTC.

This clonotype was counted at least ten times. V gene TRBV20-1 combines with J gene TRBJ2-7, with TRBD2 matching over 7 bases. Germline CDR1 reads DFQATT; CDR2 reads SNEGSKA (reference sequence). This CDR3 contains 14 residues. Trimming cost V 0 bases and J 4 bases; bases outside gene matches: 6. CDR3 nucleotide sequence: TGCAGTGCTAGAGATCAGCGGGGCGGGTACGAGCAGTACTTC. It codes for CSARDQRGGYEQYF.

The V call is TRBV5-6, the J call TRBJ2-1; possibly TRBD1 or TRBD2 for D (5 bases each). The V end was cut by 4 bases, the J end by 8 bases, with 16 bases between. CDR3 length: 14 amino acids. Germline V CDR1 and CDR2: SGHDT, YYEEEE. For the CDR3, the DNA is TGTGCCAGCAGCCCTTGGCGAGGGGTCGATGAGCAGTTCTTC. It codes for CASSPWRGVDEQFF.